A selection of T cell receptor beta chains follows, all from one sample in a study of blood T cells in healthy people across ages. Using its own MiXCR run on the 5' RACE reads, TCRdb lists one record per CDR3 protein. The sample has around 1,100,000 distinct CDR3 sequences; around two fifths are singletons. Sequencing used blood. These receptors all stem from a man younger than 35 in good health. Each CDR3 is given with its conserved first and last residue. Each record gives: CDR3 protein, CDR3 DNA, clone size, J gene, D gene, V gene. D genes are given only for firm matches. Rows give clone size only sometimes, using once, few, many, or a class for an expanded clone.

cdr3_aa: CASSTTPTRLNTEAFF; cdr3_nt: TGTGCCAGCAGCACAACGCCGACAAGGCTGAACACTGAAGCTTTCTTT; clone_size: -; j_call: TRBJ1-1; d_call: -; v_call: TRBV6-1
cdr3_aa: CASSVASGGHTGELFF; cdr3_nt: TGTGCCAGCAGCGTAGCTAGCGGGGGTCACACCGGGGAGCTGTTTTTT; clone_size: -; j_call: TRBJ2-2; d_call: TRBD2; v_call: TRBV9
cdr3_aa: CASSGRLGRGRGEQFF; cdr3_nt: TGTGCCAGCAGTGGGAGACTAGGGCGGGGGAGGGGGGAGCAGTTCTTC; clone_size: -; j_call: TRBJ2-1; d_call: -; v_call: TRBV6-1
cdr3_aa: CASSVAPERHTEAFF; cdr3_nt: TGTGCCAGCAGCGTAGCCCCCGAGAGGCACACTGAAGCTTTCTTT; clone_size: -; j_call: TRBJ1-1; d_call: -; v_call: TRBV9
cdr3_aa: CASSQDSIRGSSNEQFF; cdr3_nt: TGTGCCAGCAGCCAAGATTCGATCAGGGGATCTAGCAATGAGCAGTTCTTC; clone_size: many; j_call: TRBJ2-1; d_call: -; v_call: TRBV4-2
cdr3_aa: CASSALLNTEAFF; cdr3_nt: TGTGCCAGCAGCGCCCTCTTGAACACTGAAGCTTTCTTT; clone_size: few; j_call: TRBJ1-1; d_call: -; v_call: TRBV5-4
cdr3_aa: CASSQRGGSYNEQFF; cdr3_nt: TGCGCCAGCAGCCAGCGGGGGGGCTCCTACAATGAGCAGTTCTTC; clone_size: few; j_call: TRBJ2-1; d_call: TRBD2; v_call: TRBV4-1
cdr3_aa: CASSESRGSTGELFF; cdr3_nt: TGTGCCAGCAGTGAAAGCAGGGGCAGCACCGGGGAGCTGTTTTTT; clone_size: -; j_call: TRBJ2-2; d_call: -; v_call: TRBV25-1
cdr3_aa: CASSRDRDSALETQYF; cdr3_nt: TGTGCCAGCAGTCGAGACAGGGATTCGGCGTTGGAGACCCAGTACTTC; clone_size: -; j_call: TRBJ2-5; d_call: TRBD1; v_call: TRBV12-3/TRBV12-4
cdr3_aa: CAGQDSNYGYTF; cdr3_nt: TGTGCCGGACAGGACTCTAACTATGGCTACACCTTC; clone_size: few; j_call: TRBJ1-2; d_call: TRBD1; v_call: TRBV10-3
cdr3_aa: CASSDGDSGNTIYF; cdr3_nt: TGTGCCAGCAGTGATGGGGACTCTGGAAACACCATATATTTT; clone_size: few; j_call: TRBJ1-3; d_call: -; v_call: TRBV6-1
cdr3_aa: CASSPLAGTRTDTQYF; cdr3_nt: TGTGCCAGCAGCCCCCTAGCGGGGACGCGCACAGACACGCAGTATTTT; clone_size: -; j_call: TRBJ2-3; d_call: TRBD2; v_call: TRBV7-9
cdr3_aa: CASSGIPGQGTTSTDTQYF; cdr3_nt: TGTGCCAGCAGTGGAATCCCGGGACAGGGTACCACTAGCACAGATACGCAGTATTTT; clone_size: few; j_call: TRBJ2-3; d_call: TRBD1; v_call: TRBV6-1
cdr3_aa: CATSAGRNEQFF; cdr3_nt: TGTGCCACCAGTGCTGGGCGCAATGAGCAGTTCTTC; clone_size: once; j_call: TRBJ2-1; d_call: -; v_call: TRBV24-1
cdr3_aa: CASSISGGLTDTQYF; cdr3_nt: TGTGCCAGCAGTATTAGCGGGGGGCTCACAGATACGCAGTATTTT; clone_size: many; j_call: TRBJ2-3; d_call: TRBD2; v_call: TRBV12-3/TRBV12-4
cdr3_aa: CASSLVRDRSYGYTF; cdr3_nt: TGTGCCAGCAGCTTAGTTCGGGACAGGAGCTATGGCTACACCTTC; clone_size: few; j_call: TRBJ1-2; d_call: TRBD1; v_call: TRBV7-9
cdr3_aa: CASSFWSSYNSPLHF; cdr3_nt: TGTGCCAGCAGCTTTTGGAGCTCCTATAATTCACCCCTCCACTTT; clone_size: -; j_call: TRBJ1-6; d_call: -; v_call: TRBV7-9
cdr3_aa: CSAQGLAGSRTGELFF; cdr3_nt: TGCAGTGCTCAGGGACTAGCGGGTAGTCGAACCGGGGAGCTGTTTTTT; clone_size: few; j_call: TRBJ2-2; d_call: TRBD2; v_call: TRBV20-1
cdr3_aa: CASGKFDRGGKNIQYF; cdr3_nt: TGTGCCAGCGGCAAATTCGACAGGGGAGGAAAAAACATTCAGTACTTC; clone_size: -; j_call: TRBJ2-4; d_call: TRBD1; v_call: TRBV7-9
cdr3_aa: CASSLSLRTEKLFF; cdr3_nt: TGTGCCAGCAGCCTCAGTCTCCGGACCGAAAAACTGTTTTTT; clone_size: -; j_call: TRBJ1-4; d_call: -; v_call: TRBV28
cdr3_aa: CSAKTTYEQYF; cdr3_nt: TGCAGTGCAAAAACAACCTACGAGCAGTACTTC; clone_size: -; j_call: TRBJ2-7; d_call: -; v_call: TRBV20-1
cdr3_aa: CSLYRTGGDTQYF; cdr3_nt: TGCAGTCTATACCGAACAGGGGGAGATACGCAGTATTTT; clone_size: few; j_call: TRBJ2-3; d_call: TRBD1; v_call: TRBV20-1
cdr3_aa: CASSVSGQGSNYGYTF; cdr3_nt: TGTGCCAGCAGCGTTTCGGGACAGGGTTCGAACTATGGCTACACCTTC; clone_size: few; j_call: TRBJ1-2; d_call: TRBD1; v_call: TRBV9
cdr3_aa: CASSRLQGPFYEQYF; cdr3_nt: TGTGCCAGCAGTAGGTTACAGGGACCCTTCTACGAGCAGTACTTC; clone_size: -; j_call: TRBJ2-7; d_call: -; v_call: TRBV27
cdr3_aa: CASSLEGTAFEAFF; cdr3_nt: TGTGCCAGCAGCCTGGAGGGGACCGCCTTTGAAGCTTTCTTT; clone_size: -; j_call: TRBJ1-1; d_call: -; v_call: TRBV5-5